Shown below are 8 T cell receptor beta chains from a single sample sequenced in a study of Ad26.COV2.S vaccination and SARS-CoV-2 variants. Data came from immunoSEQ multiplex PCR; TCRdb stores just in-frame clones and leaves some out. The profile shows about 420,000 clones, more than 75% of them singletons. Sample treatment: 15 to 20 received Ad26.COV2.S at low or high dose, single or two shots; several received placebo; per-sample allocation not given. At day 63 after the first vaccine or placebo injection, samples were drawn. This material consisted of peripheral blood, taken in a trial of Ad26.COV2.S vaccine versus placebo. The receptors were sampled from a person aged 18 to 65 who received the Ad26.COV2.S COVID-19 vaccine or a placebo.

Of note for this clone: The sample has other DNA sequences that encode this CDR3 too. The chain recombines TRBV18 with TRBJ1-3; D unresolved. The CDR3 consists of 14 residues. The V gene lost 1 base and the J gene lost 1 base, with 5 bases spanning the gap. The germline V gene encodes CDR1 KGHSH and CDR2 LQKENI. Written as DNA, the CDR3 is TGTGCCAGCTCACCACAAGGGTCTGGAAACACCATATATTTT. Its translation: CASSPQGSGNTIYF.

V is TRBV28 and J is TRBJ1-5, with D possibly being TRBD1 (5 bases). In germline, CDR1 is MDHEN, CDR2 SYDVKM. Trimming pared 4 bases from V and 2 bases from J, leaving 18 bases between. The CDR3 is made up of 17 amino acids. CDR3 sequence (DNA): TGTGCCAGCAGTTCCGACGGGACCCTCCATGGCAATCAGCCCCAGCATTTT. Its protein product is CASSSDGTLHGNQPQHF.

The CDR3 DNA reads TGTGCCAGCAGCTCGGGACTTCCGATAGCCAAAAACATTCAGTACTTC. Translation gives CASSSGLPIAKNIQYF. This chain connects TRBV5-4 to TRBJ2-4; maybe TRBD2 (6 bases). V was trimmed by 3 bases and J by 0 bases, leaving 13 bases between them. This CDR3 is built from 16 residues. CDR1 SGHNT and CDR2 YYREEE come from the germline V gene (reference sequence).

In regard to this clone: This sample includes further DNA sequences coding for the same CDR3. V is TRBV4-1 and J is TRBJ1-5; D not certain. The germline V gene has CDR1 MGHRA and CDR2 YSYEKL. Trimming took off 1 base at V and 3 bases at J, with 7 bases between the two ends. The length of the CDR3 is 14 residues. DNA for the CDR3: TGCGCCAGCAGCCAAGCTGGGGTCAATCAGCCCCAGCATTTT. Its translation is CASSQAGVNQPQHF.

The chain has TRBV7-3 and TRBJ1-2; TRBD1 matches at 10 bases. This CDR3 has 17 amino acids. V was pared by 1 base and J by 7 bases, with 12 bases of the junction left unmatched. Germline V CDR1 and CDR2: SGHTA, FQGTGA. The CDR3 DNA follows: TGTGCCAGCAGCTTAAGCGGGTCTTCGGGACAGGGGTTTGGCTACACCTTC. Residues: CASSLSGSSGQGFGYTF.

The V and J genes are TRBV6-1 and TRBJ1-1; 8 nucleotides agree with TRBD1. Germline loops: CDR1 MNHNS, CDR2 SASEGT. Trimming at V came to 4 bases and at J to 4 bases, leaving 17 bases not matched to a gene. This CDR3 is built from 18 residues. The CDR3 DNA reads TGTGCCAGCAGTGTGGGGACAGGATTCTCCCTAGTTCGCACTGAAGCTTTCTTT. It codes for CASSVGTGFSLVRTEAFF.

The chain joins TRBV19 to TRBJ1-6, with D maybe TRBD1 (5 bases). Trimming took off 7 bases at V and 6 bases at J, with 13 bases between the two ends. CDR1 and CDR2 (germline): LNHDA, SQIVND (reference sequence). This CDR3 region has 14 residues. CDR3 amino acids: CASNGRQTNSPLHF. In nucleotides, the CDR3 is TGTGCCAGTAATGGGAGACAGACTAATTCACCCCTCCACTTT. Based on the CDR3 plus reference TRBV19 and TRBJ1-6, the full variable domain is DGGITQSPKYLFRKEGQNVTLSCEQNLNHDAMYWYRQDPGQGLRLIYYSQIVNDFQKGDIAEGYSVSREKKESFPLTVTSAQKNPTAFYLCASNGRQTNSPLHFGNGTRLTVT.

The table lists this clone with a count of one. This sequence joins TRBV3-1 (or the pseudogene TRBV3-2) and TRBJ2-5; 10 bases match TRBD2. The CDR3 sequence is 16 residues long. Germline values: CDR1 LGHDT, CDR2 YNNKEL (reference sequence). V lost 4 bases and J lost 6; bases outside the gene matches: 11. The CDR3 sequence is CASSLLSGGAKKTQYF. CDR3 nucleotides: TGTGCCAGCAGCCTGCTAAGCGGGGGGGCCAAAAAGACCCAGTACTTC.